This T cell receptor (beta chain) originates from a study of shared clonotypes between healthy human individuals. Looking at the study overall: Ranging from 18 to 49 in age, donors were a couple of women and a few men. General observations from the study: Rarefaction curves obtained for sorted subsets showed sequencing incomplete despite large depth.

At deep level, the assay was performed. The method was immunoSEQ multiplex PCR; TCRdb's version includes in-frame clones alone and lacks a portion of them. Of roughly 1,000,000 clones in the sample, 70% to 80% were seen once. Among the donors, all were Caucasian adults who lived in Nashville, Tennessee. Germline V gives CDR1 SGHNT, CDR2 YENEEA. CDR3 length: 17 residues. The V and J ends lost 1 base and 7 bases, in that order; junction bases with no gene match: 12. Comments on this clone: Its antigen is unknown.

The chain links TRBV11-3 to TRBJ2-1, with 8 bases identical to TRBD2. Sequencing used memory CD4+ T cells from PBMCs. The sample's subset: CD45RA-negative fraction. The receptor was derived from a man aged 18 to 35 in good health. Some clones in this sample may be carry-over from other donors' samples. CDR3 loop: CASSLGLGLAGENEQFF. CDR3 in DNA: TGTGCCAGCAGCTTAGGACTAGGCCTAGCGGGTGAAAATGAGCAGTTCTTC.